A selection of T cell receptor beta chains follows, all from one sample in a study of beta chain features in type 1 diabetes. The data were produced by immunoSEQ multiplex PCR, yet TCRdb's version contains in-frame clones alone and is incomplete. The sample yields 150,000 or so clones, about 44% seen once. The sample comprised Tregs from blood. The receptors come from a man aged 18 to 30 in good health. CDR3s include the opening cysteine and the closing phenylalanine or tryptophan. The D gene is left open where the match is weak. Size values are once, few and many counts, or a class for expanded clones, and some rows have none.

V gene: TRBV27
clone size: few
D gene: TRBD1
J gene: TRBJ1-1
CDR3 DNA: TGTGCCAGCAGTTCACGACAGGGGGGTAGGATCACTGAAGCTTTCTTT
CDR3 protein: CASSSRQGGRITEAFF

V gene: TRBV7-2
clone size: NA
D gene: NA
J gene: TRBJ1-4
CDR3 DNA: TGTGCCAGCAGCACCAGGATTAATGAAAAACTGTTTTTT
CDR3 protein: CASSTRINEKLFF

V gene: TRBV19
clone size: NA
D gene: NA
J gene: TRBJ2-7
CDR3 DNA: TGTGCCAGTAGGAACACAGGTAACGAGCAGTACTTC
CDR3 protein: CASRNTGNEQYF

V gene: TRBV5-1
clone size: NA
D gene: TRBD1
J gene: TRBJ2-5
CDR3 DNA: TGCGCCAGCAGCTCCGGGGTAGGGGGCATGGAGACCCAGTACTTC
CDR3 protein: CASSSGVGGMETQYF

V gene: TRBV27
clone size: NA
D gene: NA
J gene: TRBJ2-1
CDR3 DNA: TGTGCCAGCAGTTTTAAGGGGGAAAGGTATGAGCAGTTCTTC
CDR3 protein: CASSFKGERYEQFF

V gene: TRBV7-3
clone size: NA
D gene: NA
J gene: TRBJ1-5
CDR3 DNA: TGTGCCAGCAGCTTAGGGGCCAGGGAGCCCCAGCATTTT
CDR3 protein: CASSLGAREPQHF

V gene: TRBV18
clone size: few
D gene: TRBD2
J gene: TRBJ2-7
CDR3 DNA: TGTGCCAGCTCGCGGACTAGCGGCTACGAGCAGTACTTC
CDR3 protein: CASSRTSGYEQYF

V gene: TRBV5-1
clone size: few
D gene: NA
J gene: TRBJ2-2
CDR3 DNA: TGCGCCAGCAGCTTTAGCCTGCAGTTCACCGGGGAGCTGTTTTTT
CDR3 protein: CASSFSLQFTGELFF

V gene: TRBV7-9
clone size: few
D gene: NA
J gene: TRBJ2-1
CDR3 DNA: TGTGCCAGCAGCTCCCCCGGTGGGGGGAGGAGGGGTGAGCAGTTCTTC
CDR3 protein: CASSSPGGGRRGEQFF

V gene: TRBV5-1
clone size: few
D gene: TRBD1
J gene: TRBJ1-1
CDR3 DNA: TGCGCCAGCAGCTTACACCGGGACAGTCTCAGCAAGAACACTGAAGCTTTCTTT
CDR3 protein: CASSLHRDSLSKNTEAFF

V gene: TRBV29-1
clone size: NA
D gene: NA
J gene: TRBJ2-5
CDR3 DNA: TGCAGCGTGGAGGGGGCCCAGACCCAGTACTTC
CDR3 protein: CSVEGAQTQYF

V gene: TRBV6-1
clone size: NA
D gene: TRBD1
J gene: TRBJ1-1
CDR3 DNA: TGTGCCAGCAGAAGATTTACAGGGGGCACTGAAGCTTTCTTT
CDR3 protein: CASRRFTGGTEAFF

V gene: TRBV7-2
clone size: NA
D gene: TRBD1
J gene: TRBJ1-2
CDR3 DNA: TGTGCCAGCAGCTTGTCAGGGGGCGGCTACACCTTC
CDR3 protein: CASSLSGGGYTF

V gene: TRBV18
clone size: NA
D gene: TRBD1
J gene: TRBJ1-6
CDR3 DNA: TGTGCCAGCTCACCACGACAGGGGTGGGATGGGTCCCTCCACTTT
CDR3 protein: CASSPRQGWDGSLHF

V gene: TRBV29-1
clone size: NA
D gene: TRBD1
J gene: TRBJ2-2
CDR3 DNA: TGCAGCGTTGAATTGTCAGGGGGCAGGGAGCTGTTTTTT
CDR3 protein: CSVELSGGRELFF

V gene: TRBV28
clone size: NA
D gene: TRBD1
J gene: TRBJ2-4
CDR3 DNA: TGTGCCAGCACCCTACAGGGGCATGCCAATTTTCAGTACTTC
CDR3 protein: CASTLQGHANFQYF

V gene: TRBV9
clone size: NA
D gene: TRBD1
J gene: TRBJ2-3
CDR3 DNA: TGTGCCAGCAGCGTAGGAATCGGCGGGTTAGGGGGCCGACGCAGAGATACGCAGTATTTT
CDR3 protein: CASSVGIGGLGGRRRDTQYF

V gene: TRBV5-4
clone size: NA
D gene: TRBD1
J gene: TRBJ2-3
CDR3 DNA: TGTGCCAGCAGCGATGGGACAGTTAGCACAGATACGCAGTATTTT
CDR3 protein: CASSDGTVSTDTQYF

V gene: TRBV7-9
clone size: once
D gene: TRBD1
J gene: TRBJ2-5
CDR3 DNA: TGTGCCAGCAGGCCGGGACAGTACCAAGAGACCCAGTACTTC
CDR3 protein: CASRPGQYQETQYF

V gene: TRBV4-1
clone size: NA
D gene: NA
J gene: TRBJ2-7
CDR3 DNA: TGCGCCAGCAGCCACCGGGACTTGGTCGCCTACGAGCAGTACTTC
CDR3 protein: CASSHRDLVAYEQYF

V gene: TRBV4-1
clone size: NA
D gene: TRBD1
J gene: TRBJ2-7
CDR3 DNA: TGCGCCAGCAGCCAAGCTATCGGGACAGTAACCTACGAGCAGTACTTC
CDR3 protein: CASSQAIGTVTYEQYF

V gene: TRBV4-2
clone size: few
D gene: TRBD2
J gene: TRBJ2-1
CDR3 DNA: TGTGCCAGCAGCCAGCCACCGGGACTAGCGGGCCCCAATGAGCAGTTCTTC
CDR3 protein: CASSQPPGLAGPNEQFF

V gene: TRBV28
clone size: NA
D gene: NA
J gene: TRBJ2-7
CDR3 DNA: TGTGCCAGCCGGACTCGCTACGAGCAGTACTTC
CDR3 protein: CASRTRYEQYF

V gene: TRBV5-1
clone size: NA
D gene: NA
J gene: TRBJ1-2
CDR3 DNA: TGCGCCAGCAGCCAGGCGGCAGGGATCGGCTACACCTTC
CDR3 protein: CASSQAAGIGYTF

V gene: TRBV7-9
clone size: few
D gene: NA
J gene: TRBJ1-2
CDR3 DNA: TGTGCCAGCAGCTTAGGAGGGCAGCCGGAAGGAGGCTACACCTTC
CDR3 protein: CASSLGGQPEGGYTF

V gene: TRBV5-5
clone size: NA
D gene: NA
J gene: TRBJ1-6
CDR3 DNA: TGTGCCAGCAGCTTGGGGGGGGACGTACCCCTCCACTTT
CDR3 protein: CASSLGGDVPLHF

V gene: TRBV7-9
clone size: few
D gene: TRBD2
J gene: TRBJ2-7
CDR3 DNA: TGTGCCAGCAGCCAGGTCGGACTAGCGCGAGGTCGGCGCTACGAGCAGTACTTC
CDR3 protein: CASSQVGLARGRRYEQYF

V gene: TRBV30
clone size: NA
D gene: TRBD2
J gene: TRBJ2-7
CDR3 DNA: TGTGCCTGGAGTGTACGTACTAGCGGGAGGTACGAGCAGTACTTC
CDR3 protein: CAWSVRTSGRYEQYF

V gene: TRBV10-3
clone size: NA
D gene: NA
J gene: TRBJ2-7
CDR3 DNA: TGTGCCATCAGTGAGTCTCAAGGGGTCCGGTTCCCCTACGAGCAGTACTTC
CDR3 protein: CAISESQGVRFPYEQYF

V gene: TRBV15
clone size: few
D gene: NA
J gene: TRBJ2-3
CDR3 DNA: TGTGCCACCAGCAGAGATCCGGGGATCTCAGATACGCAGTATTTT
CDR3 protein: CATSRDPGISDTQYF

V gene: TRBV9
clone size: NA
D gene: NA
J gene: TRBJ2-6
CDR3 DNA: TGTGCCAGCAGCATTAGGACACGAATCAGCTCTGGGGCCAACGTCCTGACTTTC
CDR3 protein: CASSIRTRISSGANVLTF

V gene: TRBV29-1
clone size: NA
D gene: TRBD1
J gene: TRBJ1-1
CDR3 DNA: TGCAGCGCCCTGAATACCGGGACAGGGGTCACTGAAGCTTTCTTT
CDR3 protein: CSALNTGTGVTEAFF

V gene: TRBV5-6
clone size: NA
D gene: TRBD2
J gene: TRBJ2-3
CDR3 DNA: TGTGCCAGCAGCAAAGGCCTAGCGGGGGCTTATACGCAGTATTTT
CDR3 protein: CASSKGLAGAYTQYF

V gene: TRBV7-2
clone size: NA
D gene: TRBD2
J gene: TRBJ2-1
CDR3 DNA: TGTGCCAGCAACCCTAGCGGATTATACAATGAGCAGTTCTTC
CDR3 protein: CASNPSGLYNEQFF

V gene: TRBV19
clone size: NA
D gene: TRBD2
J gene: TRBJ2-7
CDR3 DNA: TGTGCCAGTAGCGGGACTAGTTTCCGCGAGCAGTACTTC
CDR3 protein: CASSGTSFREQYF

V gene: TRBV27
clone size: once
D gene: NA
J gene: TRBJ1-1
CDR3 DNA: TGTGCCAGCAGTCGGGGGGAGGGAATGAACACTGAAGCTTTCTTT
CDR3 protein: CASSRGEGMNTEAFF

V gene: TRBV18
clone size: NA
D gene: TRBD1
J gene: TRBJ1-2
CDR3 DNA: TGTGCCAGCTCACCTTTGGGACAGGGAAACTATGGCTACACCTTC
CDR3 protein: CASSPLGQGNYGYTF

V gene: TRBV7-2
clone size: NA
D gene: NA
J gene: TRBJ1-6
CDR3 DNA: TGTGCCAGCAGCTTAGCCACAGACCCTTCACCCCTCCACTTT
CDR3 protein: CASSLATDPSPLHF

V gene: TRBV6-5
clone size: NA
D gene: TRBD1
J gene: TRBJ2-7
CDR3 DNA: TGTGCCAGCAGAAGAGACAGGGGGGGCCACGAGCAGTACTTC
CDR3 protein: CASRRDRGGHEQYF

V gene: TRBV14
clone size: NA
D gene: NA
J gene: TRBJ2-7
CDR3 DNA: TGTGCCAGCAGCAAGGAAGGGACACAACTAAGGAGGGAGCAGTACTTC
CDR3 protein: CASSKEGTQLRREQYF

V gene: TRBV7-9
clone size: NA
D gene: NA
J gene: TRBJ1-3
CDR3 DNA: TGTGCCAGCAGCTTCGGCGACAGAAGGAAGACCATATATTTT
CDR3 protein: CASSFGDRRKTIYF

V gene: TRBV28
clone size: NA
D gene: TRBD1
J gene: TRBJ2-7
CDR3 DNA: TGTGCCAGCAGTTTCCAGCCGGGACAGGACTACGAGCAGTACTTC
CDR3 protein: CASSFQPGQDYEQYF

V gene: TRBV9
clone size: few
D gene: TRBD1
J gene: TRBJ1-2
CDR3 DNA: TGTGCCAGCAGCGTAGCTTGGGACAGCATTTACAGTGGCTACACCTTC
CDR3 protein: CASSVAWDSIYSGYTF